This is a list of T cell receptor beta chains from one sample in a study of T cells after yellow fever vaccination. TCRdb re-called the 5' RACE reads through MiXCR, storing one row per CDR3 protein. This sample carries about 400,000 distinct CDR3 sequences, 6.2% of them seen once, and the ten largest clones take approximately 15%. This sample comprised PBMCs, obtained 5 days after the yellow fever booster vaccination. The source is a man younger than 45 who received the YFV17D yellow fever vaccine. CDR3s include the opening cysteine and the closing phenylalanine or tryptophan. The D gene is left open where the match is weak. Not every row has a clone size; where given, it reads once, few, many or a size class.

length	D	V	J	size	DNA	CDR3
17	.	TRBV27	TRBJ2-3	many	TGTGCCAGCAGCCTTACCCCTAACGGGAAATACACAGATACGCAGTATTTT	CASSLTPNGKYTDTQYF
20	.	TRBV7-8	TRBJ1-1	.	TGTGCCAGCAGCTTAGCGGAGGGCACCAGCCGACTAGGGCGGAACACTGAAGCTTTCTTT	CASSLAEGTSRLGRNTEAFF
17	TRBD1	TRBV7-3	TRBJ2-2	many	TGTGCCAGCAGCATTATTGCCGGGACAGGGAGCCCCGGGGAGCTGTTTTTT	CASSIIAGTGSPGELFF
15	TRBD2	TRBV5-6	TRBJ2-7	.	TGTGCCATGAGCCCCGGGCGGGACTACTCCTACGAGCAGTACTTC	CAMSPGRDYSYEQYF
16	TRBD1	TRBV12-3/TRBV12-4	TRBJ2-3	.	TGTGCCAGCAGTGCCCAGGGGGCTGCTGGAGCAGATACGCAGTATTTT	CASSAQGAAGADTQYF
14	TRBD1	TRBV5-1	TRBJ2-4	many	TGCGCCAGCAACCAGGGGGCCCCGCGGGACATTCAGTACTTC	CASNQGAPRDIQYF
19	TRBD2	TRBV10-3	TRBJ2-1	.	TGTGCCATCAGGGAGCAGGGGGGTAGCGGGAGGAGCTCCTACAATGAGCAGTTCTTC	CAIREQGGSGRSSYNEQFF
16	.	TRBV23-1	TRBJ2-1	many	TGCGCCAGCAGCCCACCTGGAGGGGGCATCTACAATGAGCAGTTCTTC	CASSPPGGGIYNEQFF
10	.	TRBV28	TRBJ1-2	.	TGTGCCACATACCTGTATGGCTACACCTTC	CATYLYGYTF
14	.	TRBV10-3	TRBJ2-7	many	TGTGCCATCAGTATCCGGGACCGATCCTACGAGCAGTACTTC	CAISIRDRSYEQYF
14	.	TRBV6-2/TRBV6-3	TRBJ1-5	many	TGTGCCAGCAGTCAGGGGCCCCGTAATCAGCCCCAGCATTTT	CASSQGPRNQPQHF
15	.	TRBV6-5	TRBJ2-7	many	TGTGCCAGCAGTTACAACACAGATACTACCTACGAGCAGTACTTC	CASSYNTDTTYEQYF
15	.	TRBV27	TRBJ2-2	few	TGTGCCAGCAGTTTATGGGGGGGCGCCGCCGGGGAGCTGTTTTTT	CASSLWGGAAGELFF
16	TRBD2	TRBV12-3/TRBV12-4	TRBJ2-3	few	TGTGCCAGCAGTGTGGGACTAGCGGAGCTCACAGATACGCAGTATTTT	CASSVGLAELTDTQYF
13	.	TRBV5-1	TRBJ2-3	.	TGCGCCAGCAGTCTCCAGTCTAGAGGTACGCAGTATTTT	CASSLQSRGTQYF
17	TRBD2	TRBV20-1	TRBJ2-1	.	TGCAGTGCCCAAGATCCTGACGGGAGGGCCTACTACAATGAGCAGTTCTTC	CSAQDPDGRAYYNEQFF
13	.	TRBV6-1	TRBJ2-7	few	TGTGCCAGCAAGAGATTAGGGTCCTACGAGCAGTACTTC	CASKRLGSYEQYF
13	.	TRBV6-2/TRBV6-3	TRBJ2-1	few	TGTGCCAGCAGTTATAGTTTAGCGAATGAGCAGTTCTTC	CASSYSLANEQFF
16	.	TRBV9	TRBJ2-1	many	TGTGCCAGCAGCGAGGGCCCCCCCGTGGCCTACAATGAGCAGTTCTTC	CASSEGPPVAYNEQFF
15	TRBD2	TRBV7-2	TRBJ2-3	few	TGTGCCAGCAGCATGAGCGGGAGAGGTACAGATACGCAGTATTTT	CASSMSGRGTDTQYF
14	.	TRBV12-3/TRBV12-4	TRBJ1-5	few	TGTGCCAGCAGAATGGAAAATAGCAATCAGCCCCAGCATTTT	CASRMENSNQPQHF
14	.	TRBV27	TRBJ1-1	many	TGTGCCAGCAGGCCAACAGGGCCGAACACTGAAGCTTTCTTT	CASRPTGPNTEAFF
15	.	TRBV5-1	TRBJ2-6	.	TGCGCCAGCACCTGGGGAGCTTCTGGGGCCAACGTCCTGACTTTC	CASTWGASGANVLTF
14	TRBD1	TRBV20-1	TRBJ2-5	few	TGCAGTGCTGAGGACCCCGCAGGGGGACAGACCCAGTACTTC	CSAEDPAGGQTQYF
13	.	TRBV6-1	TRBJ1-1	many	TGTGCCAGCAGCACGGGACAGAACACTGAAGCTTTCTTT	CASSTGQNTEAFF
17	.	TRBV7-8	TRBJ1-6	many	TGTGCCAGCAGCTTAGCAAGACAGAACTCCTATAATTCACCCCTCCACTTT	CASSLARQNSYNSPLHF
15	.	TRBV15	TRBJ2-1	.	TGTGCCACCAGCAGAGCTAGCGACCCCTACAATGAGCAGTTCTTC	CATSRASDPYNEQFF
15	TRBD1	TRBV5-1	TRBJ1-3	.	TGCGCCAGCAGCGAGCAGGGGGCAGGAGGAAACACCATATATTTT	CASSEQGAGGNTIYF
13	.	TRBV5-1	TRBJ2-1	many	TGCGCCAGCAGCCCCGGGACTTCCAATGAGCAGTTCTTC	CASSPGTSNEQFF
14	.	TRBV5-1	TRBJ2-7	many	TGCGCCAGCAGCTCGTCCGGGACTTCCTACGAGCAGTACTTC	CASSSSGTSYEQYF
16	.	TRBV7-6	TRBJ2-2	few	TGTGCCAGCAGCCGGGGGCGGGGACAGAACACCGGGGAGCTGTTTTTT	CASSRGRGQNTGELFF
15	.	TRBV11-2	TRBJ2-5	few	TGTGCCAGCAGCCTAGGGGGGTGGGAGGGAGAGACCCAGTACTTC	CASSLGGWEGETQYF
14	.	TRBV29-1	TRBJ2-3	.	TGCAGCTCCGAGGCGGGATTTCCTACAGATACGCAGTATTTT	CSSEAGFPTDTQYF
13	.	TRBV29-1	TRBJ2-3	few	TGCAGCGCTGGAAGAGGGGACACAGATACGCAGTATTTT	CSAGRGDTDTQYF
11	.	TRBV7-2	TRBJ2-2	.	TGTGCCAGCAGCCCCAGGGCGGAGCTGTTTTTT	CASSPRAELFF
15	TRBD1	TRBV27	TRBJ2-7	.	TGTGCCAGCAGTAACACGGGACAGGGGCACTACGAGCAGTACTTC	CASSNTGQGHYEQYF
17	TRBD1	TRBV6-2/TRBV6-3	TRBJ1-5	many	TGTGCCAGCAGTTACTCGACCAGGGGGGCTAGCAATCAGCCCCAGCATTTT	CASSYSTRGASNQPQHF
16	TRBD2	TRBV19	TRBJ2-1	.	TGTGCCAGTAGTATAGAGGCTAGCGGGACCTACAATGAGCAGTTCTTC	CASSIEASGTYNEQFF
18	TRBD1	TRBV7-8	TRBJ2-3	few	TGTGCCAGCAGCTTAGAAAGATATGCCAGGGGGACCTCAGATACGCAGTATTTT	CASSLERYARGTSDTQYF
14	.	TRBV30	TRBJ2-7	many	TGTGCCTGGAGTAGGAAGACAGCCCACTACGAGCAGTACTTC	CAWSRKTAHYEQYF
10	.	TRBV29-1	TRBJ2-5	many	TGCAGCGTTTGCAGGGAGACCCAGTACTTC	CSVCRETQYF
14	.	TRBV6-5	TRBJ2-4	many	TGTGCCAGCACAACAGAGGTAGCCAAAAACATTCAGTACTTC	CASTTEVAKNIQYF
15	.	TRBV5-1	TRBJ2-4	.	TGCGCCAGCAGCTTGGACCTGGGCACCAAAAACATTCAGTACTTC	CASSLDLGTKNIQYF
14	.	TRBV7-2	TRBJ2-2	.	TGTGCCAGTCACCGGGACCCTAACACCGGGGAGCTGTTTTTT	CASHRDPNTGELFF
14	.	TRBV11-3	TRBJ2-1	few	TGTGCCAGCAGCTTTTCCGGAGCGAACAATGAGCAGTTCTTC	CASSFSGANNEQFF
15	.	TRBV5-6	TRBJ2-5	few	TGTGCCAGCAGCTTTTTGGGGAGGGGGCGGGAGACCCAGTACTTC	CASSFLGRGRETQYF
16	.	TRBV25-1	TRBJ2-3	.	TGTGCCAGCAGACCTGGACCTCCGCTTCACCAAGATACGCAGTATTTT	CASRPGPPLHQDTQYF
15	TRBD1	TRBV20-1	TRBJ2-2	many	TGCAGTGCTAGGCCGACAGGGGCGAACACCGGGGAGCTGTTTTTT	CSARPTGANTGELFF
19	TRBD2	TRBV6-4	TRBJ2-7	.	TGTGCCAGCAGTGACGCCGACAGGGCAGGGTCTAGCGGGACCTACGAGCAGTACTTC	CASSDADRAGSSGTYEQYF
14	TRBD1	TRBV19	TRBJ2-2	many	TGTGCCAGTATTCGCCAGACAGGGACCGGGGAGCTGTTTTTT	CASIRQTGTGELFF